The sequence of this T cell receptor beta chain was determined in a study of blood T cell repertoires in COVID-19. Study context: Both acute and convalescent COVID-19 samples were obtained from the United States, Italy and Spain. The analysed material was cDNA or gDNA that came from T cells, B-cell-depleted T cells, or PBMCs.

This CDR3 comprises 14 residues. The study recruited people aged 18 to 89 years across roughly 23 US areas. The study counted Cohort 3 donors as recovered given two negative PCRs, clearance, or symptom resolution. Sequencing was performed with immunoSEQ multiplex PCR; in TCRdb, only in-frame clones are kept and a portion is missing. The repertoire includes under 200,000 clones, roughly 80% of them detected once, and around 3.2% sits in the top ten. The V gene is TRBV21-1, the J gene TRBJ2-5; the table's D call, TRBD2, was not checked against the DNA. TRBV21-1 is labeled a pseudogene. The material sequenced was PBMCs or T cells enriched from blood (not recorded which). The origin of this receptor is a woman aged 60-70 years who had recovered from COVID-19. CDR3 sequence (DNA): TGTGCCAGCAGCAGGGGACTAGTCCAAGAGACCCAGTACTTC. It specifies CASSRGLVQETQYF.